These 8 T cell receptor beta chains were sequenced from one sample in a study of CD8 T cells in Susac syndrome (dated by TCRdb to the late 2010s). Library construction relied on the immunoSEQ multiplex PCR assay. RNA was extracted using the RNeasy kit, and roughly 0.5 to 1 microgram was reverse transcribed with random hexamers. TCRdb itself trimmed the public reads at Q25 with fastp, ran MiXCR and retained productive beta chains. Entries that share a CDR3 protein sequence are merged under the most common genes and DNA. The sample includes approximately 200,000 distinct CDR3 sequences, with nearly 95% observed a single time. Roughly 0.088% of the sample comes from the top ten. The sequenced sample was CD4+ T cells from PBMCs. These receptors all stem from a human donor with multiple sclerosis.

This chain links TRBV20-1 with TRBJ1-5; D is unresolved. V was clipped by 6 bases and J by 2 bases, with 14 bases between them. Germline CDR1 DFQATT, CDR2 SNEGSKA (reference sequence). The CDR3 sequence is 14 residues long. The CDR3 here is CSASDLYGNQPQHF. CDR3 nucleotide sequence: TGCAGTGCCAGTGACCTATACGGCAATCAGCCCCAGCATTTT.

The CDR3 spells CSATPLGRLYEQYF. The CDR3 bases are TGCAGTGCTACACCTCTGGGACGACTCTACGAGCAGTACTTC. The rearrangement uses TRBV20-1 and TRBJ2-7, with D possibly being TRBD1 or TRBD2 (5 bases each). The CDR3 runs 14 residues. Trimming cost V 4 bases and J 3 bases, with 16 bases left between them. Germline assignment: CDR1 DFQATT and CDR2 SNEGSKA (reference sequence).

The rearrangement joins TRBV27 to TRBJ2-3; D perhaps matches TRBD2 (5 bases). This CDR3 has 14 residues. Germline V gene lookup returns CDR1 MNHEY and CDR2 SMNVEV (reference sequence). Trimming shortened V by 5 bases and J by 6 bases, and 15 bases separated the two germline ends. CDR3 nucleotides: TGTGCCAGCAGTACAAGAGCGGAGCGGGATACGCAGTATTTT. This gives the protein CASSTRAERDTQYF.

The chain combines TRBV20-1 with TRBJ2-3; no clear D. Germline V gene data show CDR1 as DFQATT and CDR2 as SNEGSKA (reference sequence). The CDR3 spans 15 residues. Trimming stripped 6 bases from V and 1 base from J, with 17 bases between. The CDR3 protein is CSALRVYVGTDTQYF. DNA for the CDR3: TGCAGTGCCTTACGGGTCTACGTCGGCACAGATACGCAGTATTTT.

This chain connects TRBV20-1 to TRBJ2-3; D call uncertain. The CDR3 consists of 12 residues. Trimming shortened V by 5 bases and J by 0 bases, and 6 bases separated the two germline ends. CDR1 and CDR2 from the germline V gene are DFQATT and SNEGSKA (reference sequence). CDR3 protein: CSAPDSTDTQYF. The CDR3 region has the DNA TGCAGTGCTCCGGACAGCACAGATACGCAGTATTTT.

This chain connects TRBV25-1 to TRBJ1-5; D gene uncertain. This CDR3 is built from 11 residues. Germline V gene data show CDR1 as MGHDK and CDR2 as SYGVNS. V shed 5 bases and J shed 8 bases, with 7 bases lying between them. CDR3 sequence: CASSPRKPQHF. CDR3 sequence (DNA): TGTGCCAGCAGTCCCCGCAAGCCCCAGCATTTT.

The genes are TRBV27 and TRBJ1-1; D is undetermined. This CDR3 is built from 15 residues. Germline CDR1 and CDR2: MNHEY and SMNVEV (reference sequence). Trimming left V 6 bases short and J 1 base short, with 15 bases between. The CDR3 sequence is CASRPLWVGNTEAFF. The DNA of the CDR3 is TGTGCCAGCAGACCCCTTTGGGTCGGGAACACTGAAGCTTTCTTT.

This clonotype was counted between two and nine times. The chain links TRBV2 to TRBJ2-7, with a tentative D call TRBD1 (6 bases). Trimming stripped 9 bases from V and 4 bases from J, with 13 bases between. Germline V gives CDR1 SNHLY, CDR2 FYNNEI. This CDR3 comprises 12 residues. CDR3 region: CASKGQQYEQYF. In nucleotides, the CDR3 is TGTGCCAGTAAGGGACAACAGTACGAGCAGTACTTC.